This T cell receptor beta chain came from a study of response to subunit inactivated influenza vaccine. Study results and limitations: Authors suggested few new T cells are recruited by each seasonal influenza vaccination.

The CDR3 spans 13 residues. Trimming removed 7 bases at V and 4 bases at J, with 16 bases between. CDR1 and CDR2 from the germline V gene are DFQATT and SNEGSKA (reference sequence). As regards this clonotype: Its specificity is unknown.

MiXCR, run by TCRdb on the RT-PCR reads, gives a single entry per CDR3 protein. The table shows approximately 520,000 distinct CDR3 sequences, with less than 30% occurring only once. The rearrangement links TRBV20-1 to TRBJ2-5, with D unresolved. The source was CD4+ T cells sorted from PBMCs, collected roughly 5 days after vaccination. The receptor comes from a man aged 45-60 years who received an inactivated influenza vaccine. The CDR3 sequence is CSGGIWEGETQYF. Here the CDR3 DNA reads TGCAGTGGTGGTATCTGGGAAGGAGAGACCCAGTACTTC.